These 28 T cell receptor beta chains share one sample of origin, sequenced in a study of PD-L1 blockade in urothelial cancer. Time point meaning: peripheral blood 6 weeks after treatment start. The assay was immunoSEQ multiplex PCR, and TCRdb's table has in-frame clones only and misses some. In the table there are about 51,000 clones, more than 70% of which are singletons. The starting material was PBMCs, obtained around atezolizumab (anti-PD-L1) treatment. The origin of the receptors is a man between 60 and 75 years old with urothelial cancer.

The chain joins TRBV28 to TRBJ2-5; 10 bases are a match to TRBD1. V was pared by 5 bases and J by 4 bases, with 7 bases of the junction left unmatched. The CDR3 extends over 15 amino acids. CDR1 MDHEN and CDR2 SYDVKM come from the germline V gene. In nucleotides, the CDR3 is TGTGCCAGCAGTCGGGGACAGGGGAGATCAGAGACCCAGTACTTC. It is translated as CASSRGQGRSETQYF.

The chain is built from TRBV9 and TRBJ2-1, with 7 nucleotides matching TRBD2. The V and J ends lost 3 bases and 2 bases, in that order; junction bases with no gene match: 23. Germline V gene lookup returns CDR1 SGDLS and CDR2 YYNGEE. The CDR3 length is 21 residues. CDR3 nucleotide sequence: TGTGCCAGCAGCGGTTCGATCGAGCGGGGATATAACACGAAAGCCTACAATGAGCAGTTCTTC. Its protein product is CASSGSIERGYNTKAYNEQFF.

This chain joins TRBV4-1 and TRBJ2-7, with 12 bases fitting TRBD2. This CDR3 has 18 residues. Trimming cost V 6 bases and J 5 bases; bases outside gene matches: 17. The germline V gene has CDR1 MGHRA and CDR2 YSYEKL. The CDR3 coding sequence is TGCGCCAGCAGGGCGCTTGGACTAGCGGGGCGCCGACCGAACGAGCAGTACTTC. Translation gives CASRALGLAGRRPNEQYF.

The chain combines TRBV4-1 with TRBJ1-3; TRBD1 matches at 10 bases. CDR1 is MGHRA and CDR2 is YSYEKL in the germline V gene. This CDR3 has 22 residues. J lost 0 bases, V lost 1 base, and 18 bases had no gene match. As DNA, the CDR3 is TGCGCCAGCAGCCAAGTTTCAACGCGTGTGACAGGGGGCCTGAGCTCTGGAAACACCATATATTTT. This gives the protein CASSQVSTRVTGGLSSGNTIYF.

The V call is TRBV19, the J call TRBJ2-3; 10 positions agree with TRBD2. CDR3 length: 14 amino acids. J was trimmed by 6 bases and V by 5 bases; bases with no gene match: 5. Germline values: CDR1 LNHDA, CDR2 SQIVND (reference sequence). The CDR3 here is CASSSSGGADTQYF. The DNA for the CDR3 is TGTGCCAGTAGTTCGAGCGGGGGGGCTGATACGCAGTATTTT.

CDR3 amino acids: CAWRGDRVGQPQHF. DNA for the CDR3: TGTGCCTGGAGAGGAGACAGGGTAGGTCAGCCCCAGCATTTT. The V gene is TRBV30, the J gene TRBJ1-5; TRBD1 aligns across 7 bases. With V trimmed by 3 bases and J by 6 bases, 8 bases remained unmatched. Per germline, CDR1 GTSNPN and CDR2 SVGIG (reference sequence). The CDR3 length is 14 residues. The full variable domain, completed using reference TRBV30 and TRBJ1-5, is SQTIHQWPATLVQPVGSPLSLECTVEGTSNPNLYWYRQAAGRGLQLLFYSVGIGQISSEVPQNLSASRPQDRQFILSSKKLLLSDSGFYLCAWRGDRVGQPQHFGDGTRLSIL.

V and J are TRBV2 and TRBJ1-5; no clear D gene. The germline V gene has CDR1 SNHLY and CDR2 FYNNEI. The CDR3 sequence is 13 residues long. V was clipped by 5 bases and J by 1 base, with 6 bases between them. The CDR3: CASSPSSNQPQHF. The DNA of the CDR3 is TGTGCCAGCAGTCCCTCCAGCAATCAGCCCCAGCATTTT.

This chain joins TRBV5-1 and TRBJ1-1, with 8 nucleotides matching TRBD1. Germline CDR1 SGHRS, CDR2 YFSETQ. The CDR3 has 18 residues. V shed 0 bases and J 2 bases; nucleotides not matched to a gene: 12. CDR3 bases: TGCGCCAGCAGCTTGGGAATGGGTCTTGACAGGGGAAACACTGAAGCTTTCTTT. This codes for CASSLGMGLDRGNTEAFF.

The rearrangement joins TRBV7-6 to TRBJ1-4; 7 positions match TRBD1. CDR1 and CDR2 from the germline V gene are SGHVS and FNYEAQ. The CDR3 extends over 16 amino acids. Trimming at V came to 1 base and at J to 8 bases, leaving 10 bases not matched to a gene. The CDR3 sequence is CASSLGVRQGGEKLFF. CDR3 sequence (DNA): TGTGCCAGCAGCTTAGGAGTCCGGCAGGGGGGAGAAAAACTGTTTTTT.

V usage is TRBV6-6 and J usage is TRBJ2-7; D unresolved. Germline CDR1 is MNHNY and CDR2 is SVGAGI (reference sequence). Between the trimmed V and J ends, which lost 6 bases and 3 bases, there was a span of 18 bases. The CDR3 is made up of 15 amino acids. The DNA for the CDR3 is TGTGCCAGCAGCCACCCAAAGGCAGGAAACTACGAGCAGTACTTC. Translating gives CASSHPKAGNYEQYF.

The DNA of the CDR3 is TGTGCCAGCAGTCCAGGACTAGCTGTGACCCAGTACTTC. Its translation is CASSPGLAVTQYF. The rearrangement links TRBV6-5 to TRBJ2-5; 8 bases align to TRBD2. V was pared by 5 bases and J by 7 bases, with 6 bases of the junction left unmatched. The CDR3 spans 13 residues. CDR1 and CDR2 from the germline V gene are MNHEY and SVGAGI.

Regarding this clone: Its ends do not fully match the called genes, so a read error is possible. The chain joins TRBV7-9 to TRBJ2-5; maybe TRBD2 (5 bases). Germline assignment: CDR1 SEHNR and CDR2 FQNEAQ (reference sequence). This CDR3 has 14 amino acids. The DNA for the CDR3 is TGTGCCAGCAGCTTACCCGCGGCGGGCTGGGGATTCCACTTC. Translated, it gives CASSLPAAGWGFHF. Full variable domain (missing parts from reference TRBV7-9 and TRBJ2-5): DTGVSQNPRHKITKRGQNVTFRCDPISEHNRLYWYRQTLGQGPEFLTYFQNEAQLEKSRLLSDRFSAERPKGSFSTLEIQRTEQGDSAMYLCASSLPAAGWGFHFGPGTRLLVL.

The rearrangement joins TRBV4-3 to TRBJ2-1; TRBD1 agrees at 7 bases. The CDR3 has 15 residues. The germline V gene has CDR1 LGHNA and CDR2 YSLEER. The ends lost 4 bases at V and 1 base at J; junction bases unmatched: 4. CDR3 region: CASSPGTASYNEQFF. In DNA, the CDR3 is TGCGCCAGCAGCCCCGGGACAGCTTCCTACAATGAGCAGTTCTTC.

The rearrangement links TRBV9 to TRBJ1-2; D is unresolved. Trimming stripped 3 bases from V and 5 bases from J, with 17 bases between. The length of the CDR3 is 15 residues. The germline CDR1 and CDR2 sequences are SGDLS and YYNGEE. DNA for the CDR3: TGTGCCAGCAGCGACCCGGTTAGATCCTCGTATGGCTACACCTTC. It codes for CASSDPVRSSYGYTF.

This chain links TRBV18 with TRBJ2-7; TRBD1 is a possible D gene (6 bases). The CDR3 is made up of 15 amino acids. V was shortened by 5 bases and J by 2 bases, with 16 bases between the two germline ends. Germline-derived CDR1 and CDR2 are KGHSH and LQKENI. This CDR3 is CASSSLQGSPYEQYF. CDR3 DNA: TGTGCCAGCTCATCGCTGCAGGGGTCACCCTACGAGCAGTACTTC.

The chain carries TRBV5-4 and TRBJ2-5, with 7 bases identical to TRBD1. Trimming took 4 bases from V and 4 from J; bases not matched to a gene: 7. This CDR3 has 14 amino acids. CDR1 SGHNT and CDR2 YYREEE come from the germline V gene (reference sequence). The DNA for the CDR3 is TGTGCCAGCAGCGCATGGTCAGGGGGAGAGACCCAGTACTTC. As protein: CASSAWSGGETQYF.

The chain carries TRBV19 and TRBJ2-5; 9 bases agree with TRBD2. The V segment lost 3 bases and the J segment 4 bases; nucleotides outside the gene matches: 3. The CDR3 sequence is 14 residues long. Germline V gene sequence: CDR1 LNHDA, CDR2 SQIVND (reference sequence). The CDR3 bases are TGTGCCAGTAGTATGACAGCGGGAGGAGAGACCCAGTACTTC. Amino acid sequence: CASSMTAGGETQYF.

This chain links TRBV10-1 with TRBJ2-5; 7 nucleotides line up with TRBD1. The CDR3 runs to 15 residues. Trimming removed 0 bases from V and 1 base from J; junction bases left unmatched: 2. Germline V lookup: CDR1 WNHNN, CDR2 SYGVQD (reference sequence). The CDR3 reads CASSESGTAQETQYF. Written as DNA, the CDR3 is TGCGCCAGCAGTGAGTCGGGGACAGCCCAAGAGACCCAGTACTTC.

The V and J genes are TRBV7-2 and TRBJ2-1, with D possibly being TRBD1 (5 bases). V shed 2 bases and J shed 5 bases, with 13 bases lying between them. Looked up from germline, CDR1 is SGHTA and CDR2 is FQGNSA. The CDR3 contains 15 residues. The chain's CDR3 is CASSLLGVGHNEQFF. In nucleotides, the CDR3 is TGTGCCAGCAGCTTACTTGGCGTGGGGCACAATGAGCAGTTCTTC.

The V and J genes are TRBV19 and TRBJ2-7, with D perhaps matching TRBD1 (7 bases). The germline V gene encodes CDR1 LNHDA and CDR2 SQIVND (reference sequence). The V end lost 3 bases, the J end lost 7 bases, and 13 bases lay between the germline ends. This CDR3 is built from 13 residues. CDR3 loop: CASSIQGGEEQYF. CDR3 coding DNA: TGTGCCAGTAGTATTCAGGGGGGTGAGGAGCAGTACTTC. Full variable domain (missing parts from reference TRBV19 and TRBJ2-7): DGGITQSPKYLFRKEGQNVTLSCEQNLNHDAMYWYRQDPGQGLRLIYYSQIVNDFQKGDIAEGYSVSREKKESFPLTVTSAQKNPTAFYLCASSIQGGEEQYFGPGTRLTVT.

This chain uses TRBV7-2 with TRBJ2-2, with 7 bases that match TRBD1. Losses at the gene ends were 5 bases for V and 4 bases for J; bases not matched to a gene: 13. The CDR3 loop spans 17 amino acids. Germline lookup yields CDR1 SGHTA and CDR2 FQGNSA. This chain's CDR3 is CASSDIRGGFITGELFF. The CDR3 region has the DNA TGTGCCAGCAGCGACATCAGAGGGGGCTTCATCACCGGGGAGCTGTTTTTT.

In this sample, this clone is medium-sized (0.01 to 0.1%). This sequence joins TRBV6-5 and TRBJ2-2, with 9 positions matching TRBD1. The germline gives CDR1 MNHEY, CDR2 SVGAGI. J was trimmed by 5 bases and V by 6 bases; bases with no gene match: 4. CDR3 length: 14 residues. The DNA for the CDR3 is TGTGCCAGCAGGGGGACAGGGAGGACCGGGGAGCTGTTTTTT. It encodes CASRGTGRTGELFF.

The rearrangement links TRBV6-1 to TRBJ1-5, with a tentative D call TRBD1 (5 bases). V was clipped by 0 bases and J by 7 bases, with 10 bases between them. Germline CDR1 reads MNHNS; CDR2 reads SASEGT. The CDR3 loop spans 14 amino acids. Here the CDR3 DNA reads TGTGCCAGCAGTGAAGCGGCAGGGCGACAGCCCCAGCATTTT. It translates to CASSEAAGRQPQHF.

The chain couples TRBV30 to TRBJ2-6, with TRBD1 identical over 12 bases. J lost 4 bases, V lost 7 bases, and 11 bases had no gene match. Germline CDR1 GTSNPN, CDR2 SVGIG (reference sequence). This CDR3 has 17 amino acids. CDR3 in DNA: TGTGCCTTCCTCCGGGACAGGGGGCTTTCGGGGGCCAACGTCCTGACTTTC. Its translation is CAFLRDRGLSGANVLTF.

This clone was observed a single time. The chain uses TRBV2 and TRBJ2-3, with 8 bases identical to TRBD1. J gave up 4 bases and V 3 bases, and 6 bases lay outside the gene matches. CDR3 size: 15 residues. The V gene's germline CDR1 is SNHLY and CDR2 FYNNEI. The CDR3 DNA sequence: TGTGCCAGCAGTGATAGGCAGGGGGCTGCAGATACGCAGTATTTT. Its protein product is CASSDRQGAADTQYF.

The chain links TRBV9 to TRBJ1-6; 9 nucleotides align to TRBD1. Germline-derived CDR1 and CDR2 are SGDLS and YYNGEE. The CDR3 has 15 residues. V shed 4 bases, J shed 9 bases, and the junction held 8 bases outside the gene matches. Written as DNA, the CDR3 is TGTGCCAGCAGCTCCTCCGGGACAGGGACTTCACCCCTCCACTTT. Protein product: CASSSSGTGTSPLHF.

This clone was recorded once. The chain couples TRBV12-5 to TRBJ2-1, with 10 bases fitting TRBD2. J lost 1 base, V lost 1 base, and 1 base had no gene match. The germline V gene encodes CDR1 LGHNT and CDR2 FRNRAP. The CDR3 loop spans 16 amino acids. CDR3 amino acids: CASGLEAGGSYNEQFF. In DNA, the CDR3 is TGTGCTAGTGGTTTGGAAGCGGGGGGGTCCTACAATGAGCAGTTCTTC.

The chain uses TRBV5-4 and TRBJ1-5; no reliable D call. The CDR3 spans 17 residues. V was trimmed by 0 bases and J by 0 bases, leaving 13 bases between them. The germline V gene encodes CDR1 SGHNT and CDR2 YYREEE (reference sequence). The CDR3 sequence is CASSLAGGGSSNQPQHF. The CDR3 DNA is TGTGCCAGCAGCTTGGCCGGCGGAGGTAGTAGCAATCAGCCCCAGCATTTT.